Included here is one T cell receptor beta chain sequence, with context. Its antigen remains unidentified. Other DNA sequences in the sample encode the same CDR3. CDR1 is MNHNY, CDR2 SVGAGI, per germline (reference sequence). There are 13 residues in the CDR3. The germline V and J ends were trimmed by 0 bases and 2 bases, with 5 bases remaining between them. This table comes from immunoSEQ multiplex PCR, and its TCRdb copy is limited to in-frame clones, with some not included. Counted here are fewer than 45,000 clones, roughly 90% occurring once; the ten biggest clones make up 3.5% to 5%. This sample was taken from a study of graft-versus-host responses after intestinal transplantation. On the study more broadly: All recipients were given anti-thymocyte globulin induction, and tacrolimus and steroids were then administered for 2 to 4 years. General study results and limits: Present in recipient marrow, GvH clones included some that appeared first in ileum or blood. Early post-transplant falls in HvG clones accompanied the peak levels of circulating GvH clones.

The receptor's source is a human patient who received an intestinal transplant, so some T cells may come from the graft donor. V is TRBV6-6 and J is TRBJ2-7, with D possibly matching TRBD2 (5 bases). The specimen was PBMCs, collected 524 days after transplant. CDR3 amino acids: CASSYSRAYEQYF. CDR3 nucleotides: TGTGCCAGCAGTTACTCGCGGGCCTACGAGCAGTACTTC.